This is a list of T cell receptor beta chains from one sample in a study of cytomegalovirus exposure and HLA in healthy donors. Using immunoSEQ multiplex PCR, the repertoire was profiled, and TCRdb retains in-frame clones only, with some absent. The table records more than 95,000 clones, around 72% of them present only once. The source material was PBMCs. The receptors were sampled from a woman in her forties or fifties in good health and CMV-seropositive. CDR3s include the opening cysteine and the closing phenylalanine or tryptophan. The order of the fields is CDR3 protein, V gene, J gene.

CDR3aa: CASSIRPARTDTQYF
v_gene: TRBV19
j_gene: TRBJ2-3

CDR3aa: CASSERFGSPAFF
v_gene: TRBV6-1
j_gene: TRBJ1-1

CDR3aa: CASSPTEDGYTF
v_gene: TRBV5-1
j_gene: TRBJ1-2

CDR3aa: CASSFQAGGLGTEAFF
v_gene: TRBV27
j_gene: TRBJ1-1

CDR3aa: CAISESGGTYNEQFF
v_gene: TRBV10-3
j_gene: TRBJ2-1

CDR3aa: CASSHKRRSSYEQYF
v_gene: TRBV23-1
j_gene: TRBJ2-7

CDR3aa: CASSSYSSGANVLTF
v_gene: TRBV5-4
j_gene: TRBJ2-6

CDR3aa: CASSVDPLDRGQRAEAFF
v_gene: TRBV9
j_gene: TRBJ1-1

CDR3aa: CASSLGQTGELFF
v_gene: TRBV5-4
j_gene: TRBJ2-2

CDR3aa: CASSLGTRQRNTIYF
v_gene: TRBV11-3
j_gene: TRBJ1-3

CDR3aa: CASSQDGPGFGNTIYF
v_gene: TRBV4-2
j_gene: TRBJ1-3

CDR3aa: CASSIWSSTDTQYF
v_gene: TRBV19
j_gene: TRBJ2-3

CDR3aa: CASSALAGGSNEQFF
v_gene: TRBV27
j_gene: TRBJ2-1

CDR3aa: CASSPGAGGAYGYTF
v_gene: TRBV19
j_gene: TRBJ1-2

CDR3aa: CASSLGLGAGYTF
v_gene: TRBV4-1
j_gene: TRBJ1-2

CDR3aa: CASSLGRNQPQHF
v_gene: TRBV4-3
j_gene: TRBJ1-5

CDR3aa: CASSLVEGGARLNTEAFF
v_gene: TRBV5-1
j_gene: TRBJ1-1

CDR3aa: CASRRGGGITDTQYF
v_gene: TRBV10-2
j_gene: TRBJ2-3

CDR3aa: CASSGRGLLDPIQYF
v_gene: TRBV5-6
j_gene: TRBJ2-4

CDR3aa: CASSLRGELFF
v_gene: TRBV6-6
j_gene: TRBJ2-2

CDR3aa: CASSVGTLADEQYF
v_gene: TRBV9
j_gene: TRBJ2-7

CDR3aa: CASSERGGTLPYEQYF
v_gene: TRBV6-1
j_gene: TRBJ2-7

CDR3aa: CASSYSIRLGAFF
v_gene: TRBV6-6
j_gene: TRBJ1-1

CDR3aa: CASSNSGGAKETQYF
v_gene: TRBV4-1
j_gene: TRBJ2-5

CDR3aa: CASRGYYEQYF
v_gene: TRBV2
j_gene: TRBJ2-7

CDR3aa: CASSLWLNYEQYF
v_gene: TRBV7-2
j_gene: TRBJ2-7

CDR3aa: CASSLYGQSNYGYTF
v_gene: TRBV5-5
j_gene: TRBJ1-2

CDR3aa: CASSQGQGAEDSPLHF
v_gene: TRBV4-1
j_gene: TRBJ1-6

CDR3aa: CASSPFSSYNEQFF
v_gene: TRBV4-1
j_gene: TRBJ2-1

CDR3aa: CAISGGAGGNTGELFF
v_gene: TRBV19
j_gene: TRBJ2-2

CDR3aa: CASSLGGDTIF
v_gene: TRBV11-3
j_gene: TRBJ2-7

CDR3aa: CASSSNYRGQTEAFF
v_gene: TRBV6-5
j_gene: TRBJ1-1

CDR3aa: CSALITSNQPQHF
v_gene: TRBV29-1
j_gene: TRBJ1-5

CDR3aa: CSAAQGIGANYGYTF
v_gene: TRBV29-1
j_gene: TRBJ1-2

CDR3aa: CASRPTGSYEQYF
v_gene: TRBV28
j_gene: TRBJ2-7

CDR3aa: CAWSAQGYEQYF
v_gene: TRBV30
j_gene: TRBJ2-7

CDR3aa: CASSPGRGRDEKLFF
v_gene: TRBV18
j_gene: TRBJ1-4

CDR3aa: CAWSFGGGTLGDTQYF
v_gene: TRBV30
j_gene: TRBJ2-3

CDR3aa: CASSGRVTSYSVGELFF
v_gene: TRBV27
j_gene: TRBJ2-2

CDR3aa: CASSPGQGDQPQHF
v_gene: TRBV18
j_gene: TRBJ1-5

CDR3aa: CASRSGTANYGYTF
v_gene: TRBV19
j_gene: TRBJ1-2

CDR3aa: CASSPGLAGVVTGELFF
v_gene: TRBV9
j_gene: TRBJ2-2

CDR3aa: CASSQGTGANYGYTF
v_gene: TRBV4-3
j_gene: TRBJ1-2